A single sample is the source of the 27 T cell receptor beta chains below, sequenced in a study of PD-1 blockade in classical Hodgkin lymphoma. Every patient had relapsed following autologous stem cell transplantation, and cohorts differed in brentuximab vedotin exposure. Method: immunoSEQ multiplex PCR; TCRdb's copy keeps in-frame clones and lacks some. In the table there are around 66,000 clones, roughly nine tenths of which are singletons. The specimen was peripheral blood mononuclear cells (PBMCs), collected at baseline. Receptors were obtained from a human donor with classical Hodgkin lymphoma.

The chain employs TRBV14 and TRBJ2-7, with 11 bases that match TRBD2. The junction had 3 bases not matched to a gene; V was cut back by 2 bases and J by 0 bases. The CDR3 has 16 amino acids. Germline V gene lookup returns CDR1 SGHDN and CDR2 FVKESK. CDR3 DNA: TGTGCCAGCAGCCAAATTAGCGGGGGGGCCTCCTACGAGCAGTACTTC. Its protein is CASSQISGGASYEQYF.

CDR3 region: CSVAGNDQPQHF. The CDR3 nucleotides read TGCAGCGTTGCGGGGAACGATCAGCCCCAGCATTTT. The chain employs TRBV29-1 and TRBJ1-5; D unclear. The CDR3 has 12 amino acids. V was cut by 4 bases and J by 5 bases, with 9 bases left in between. Per germline, CDR1 SQVTM and CDR2 ANQGSEA.

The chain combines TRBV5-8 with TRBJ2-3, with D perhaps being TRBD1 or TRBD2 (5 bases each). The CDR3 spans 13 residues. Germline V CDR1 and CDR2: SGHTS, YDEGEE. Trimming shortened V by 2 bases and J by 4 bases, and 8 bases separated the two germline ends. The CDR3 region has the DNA TGTGCCAGCAGCTTTGGGACCCCAGATACGCAGTATTTT. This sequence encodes CASSFGTPDTQYF. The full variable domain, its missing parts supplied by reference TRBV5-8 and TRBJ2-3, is EAGVTQSPTHLIKTRGQQATLRCSPISGHTSVYWYQQALGLGLQFLLWYDEGEERNRGNFPPRFSGRQFPNYSSELNVNALELEDSALYLCASSFGTPDTQYFGPGTRLTVL.

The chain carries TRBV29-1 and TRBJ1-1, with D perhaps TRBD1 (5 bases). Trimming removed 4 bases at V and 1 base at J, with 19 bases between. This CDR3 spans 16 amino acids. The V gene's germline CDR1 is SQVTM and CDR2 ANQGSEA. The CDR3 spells CSVVPKVLGTNTEAFF. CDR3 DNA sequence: TGCAGCGTTGTTCCTAAGGTTTTGGGGACGAACACTGAAGCTTTCTTT.

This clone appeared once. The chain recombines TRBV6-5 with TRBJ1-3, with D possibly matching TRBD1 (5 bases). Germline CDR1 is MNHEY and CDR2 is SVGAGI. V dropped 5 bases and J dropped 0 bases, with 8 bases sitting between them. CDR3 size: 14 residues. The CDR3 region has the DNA TGTGCCAGCAGTGGGGGTATCTCTGGAAACACCATATATTTT. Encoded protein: CASSGGISGNTIYF.

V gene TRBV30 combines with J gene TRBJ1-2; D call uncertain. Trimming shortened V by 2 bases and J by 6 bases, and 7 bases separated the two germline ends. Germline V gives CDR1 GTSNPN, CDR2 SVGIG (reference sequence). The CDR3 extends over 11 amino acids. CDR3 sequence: CAWSIGDGYTF. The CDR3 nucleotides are TGTGCCTGGAGTATCGGGGATGGCTACACCTTC.

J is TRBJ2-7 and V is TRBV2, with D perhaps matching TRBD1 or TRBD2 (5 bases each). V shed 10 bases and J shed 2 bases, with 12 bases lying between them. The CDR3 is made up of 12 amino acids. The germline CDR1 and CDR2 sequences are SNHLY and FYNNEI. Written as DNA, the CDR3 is TGTGCCACCGGGACGTTAACCTACGAGCAGTACTTC. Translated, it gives CATGTLTYEQYF.

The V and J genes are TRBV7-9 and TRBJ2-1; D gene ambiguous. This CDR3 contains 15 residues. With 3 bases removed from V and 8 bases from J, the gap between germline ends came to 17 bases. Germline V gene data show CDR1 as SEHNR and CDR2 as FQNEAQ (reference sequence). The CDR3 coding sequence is TGTGCCAGCAGCTTGGGTCTTCAAAAACTTCATGAGCAGTTCTTC. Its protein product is CASSLGLQKLHEQFF.

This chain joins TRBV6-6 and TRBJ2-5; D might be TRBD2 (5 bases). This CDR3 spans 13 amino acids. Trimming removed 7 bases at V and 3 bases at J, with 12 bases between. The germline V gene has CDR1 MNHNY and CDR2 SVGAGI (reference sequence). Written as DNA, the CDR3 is TGTGCCAGCACGAGAGACTACAAAGAGACCCAGTACTTC. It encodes CASTRDYKETQYF.

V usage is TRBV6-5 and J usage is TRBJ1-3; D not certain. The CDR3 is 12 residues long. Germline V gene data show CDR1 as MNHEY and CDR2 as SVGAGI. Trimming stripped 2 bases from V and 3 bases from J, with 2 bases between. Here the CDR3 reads CASSYGGNTIYF. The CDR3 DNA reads TGTGCCAGCAGTTACGGTGGAAACACCATATATTTT.

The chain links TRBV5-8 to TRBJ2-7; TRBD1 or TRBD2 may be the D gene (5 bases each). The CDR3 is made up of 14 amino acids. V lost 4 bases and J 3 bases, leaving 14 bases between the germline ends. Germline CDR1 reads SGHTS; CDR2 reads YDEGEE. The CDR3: CASSPRDRYYEQYF. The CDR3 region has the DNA TGTGCCAGCAGCCCCCGGGACCGTTACTACGAGCAGTACTTC.

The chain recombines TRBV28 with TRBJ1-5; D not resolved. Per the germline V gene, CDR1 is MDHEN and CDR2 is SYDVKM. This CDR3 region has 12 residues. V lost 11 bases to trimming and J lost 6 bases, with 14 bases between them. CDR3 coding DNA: TGTGCCTCCCGAATGGGTGGTCAGCCCCAGCATTTT. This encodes CASRMGGQPQHF.

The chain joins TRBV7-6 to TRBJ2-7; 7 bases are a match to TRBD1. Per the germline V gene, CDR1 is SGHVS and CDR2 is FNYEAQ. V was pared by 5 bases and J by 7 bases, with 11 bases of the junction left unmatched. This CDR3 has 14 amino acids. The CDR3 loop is CASSPGSTGEEQYF. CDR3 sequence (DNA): TGTGCCAGCAGCCCGGGGAGTACAGGGGAGGAGCAGTACTTC.

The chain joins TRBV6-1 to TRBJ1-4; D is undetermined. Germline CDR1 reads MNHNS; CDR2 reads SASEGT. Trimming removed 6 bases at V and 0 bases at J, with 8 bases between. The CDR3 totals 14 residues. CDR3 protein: CASRSYATNEKLFF. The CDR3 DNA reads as TGTGCCAGCAGGAGCTATGCAACTAATGAAAAACTGTTTTTT.

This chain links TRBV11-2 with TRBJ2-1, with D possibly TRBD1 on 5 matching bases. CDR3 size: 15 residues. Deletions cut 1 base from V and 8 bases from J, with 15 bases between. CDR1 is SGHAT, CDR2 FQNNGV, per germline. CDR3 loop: CASSLGGHLGDEQFF. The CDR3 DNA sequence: TGTGCCAGCAGCTTAGGTGGACACCTTGGGGATGAGCAGTTCTTC.

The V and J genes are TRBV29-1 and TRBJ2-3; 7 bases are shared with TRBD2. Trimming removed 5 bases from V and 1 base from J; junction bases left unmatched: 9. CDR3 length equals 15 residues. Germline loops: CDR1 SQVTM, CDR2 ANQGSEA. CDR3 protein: CSVCPLAEGTDTQYF. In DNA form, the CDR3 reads TGCAGCGTTTGCCCGCTAGCGGAGGGCACAGATACGCAGTATTTT.

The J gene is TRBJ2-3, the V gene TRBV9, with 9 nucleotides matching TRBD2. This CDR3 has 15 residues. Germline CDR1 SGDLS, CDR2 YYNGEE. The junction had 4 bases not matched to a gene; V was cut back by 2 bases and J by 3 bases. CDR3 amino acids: CASSVSGGGTDTQYF. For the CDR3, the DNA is TGTGCCAGCAGCGTTAGCGGGGGAGGGACAGATACGCAGTATTTT.

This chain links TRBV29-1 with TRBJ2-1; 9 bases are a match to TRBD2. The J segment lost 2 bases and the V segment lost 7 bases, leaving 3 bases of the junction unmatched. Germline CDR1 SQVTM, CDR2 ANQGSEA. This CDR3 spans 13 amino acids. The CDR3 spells CSGASGTYNEQFF. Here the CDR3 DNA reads TGCAGCGGGGCTAGCGGGACCTACAATGAGCAGTTCTTC.

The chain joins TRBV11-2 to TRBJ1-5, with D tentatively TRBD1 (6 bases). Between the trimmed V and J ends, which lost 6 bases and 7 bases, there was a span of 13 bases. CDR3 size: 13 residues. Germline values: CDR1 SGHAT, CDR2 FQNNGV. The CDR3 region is CASSEGVAQPQHF. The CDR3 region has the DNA TGTGCCAGCAGTGAGGGGGTGGCACAGCCCCAGCATTTT.

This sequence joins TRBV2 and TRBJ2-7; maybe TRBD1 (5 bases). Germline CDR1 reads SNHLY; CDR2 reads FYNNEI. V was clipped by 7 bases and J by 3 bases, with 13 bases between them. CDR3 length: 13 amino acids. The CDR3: CASKGQGYYEQYF. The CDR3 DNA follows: TGTGCCAGCAAGGGGCAGGGCTACTACGAGCAGTACTTC.

The CDR3 reads CASSLPLAGGTDTQYF. As DNA, the CDR3 is TGTGCCAGCAGCTTACCACTAGCGGGGGGCACAGATACGCAGTATTTT. The rearrangement joins TRBV7-6 to TRBJ2-3; 11 bases are shared with TRBD2. The CDR3 length is 16 residues. Looked up from germline, CDR1 is SGHVS and CDR2 is FNYEAQ. V lost 2 bases, J lost 1 base, and 2 bases stayed unmatched.

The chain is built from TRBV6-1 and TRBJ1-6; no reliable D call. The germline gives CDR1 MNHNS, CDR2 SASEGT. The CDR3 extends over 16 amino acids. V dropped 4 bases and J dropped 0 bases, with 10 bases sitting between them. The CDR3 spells CASSAPGSSYNSPLHF. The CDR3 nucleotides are TGTGCCAGCAGTGCCCCCGGGAGCTCCTATAATTCACCCCTCCACTTT.

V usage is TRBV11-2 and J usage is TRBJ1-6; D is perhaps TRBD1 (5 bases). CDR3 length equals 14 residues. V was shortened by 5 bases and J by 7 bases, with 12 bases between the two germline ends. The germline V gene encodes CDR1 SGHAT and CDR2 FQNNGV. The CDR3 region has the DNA TGTGCCAGCAGCCTTGAGCGGGGGAATTCACCCCTCCACTTT. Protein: CASSLERGNSPLHF.

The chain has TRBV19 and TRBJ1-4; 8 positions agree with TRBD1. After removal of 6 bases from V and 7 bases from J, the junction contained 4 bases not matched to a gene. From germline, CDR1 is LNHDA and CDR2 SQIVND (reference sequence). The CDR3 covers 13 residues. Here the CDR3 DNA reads TGTGCCAGTAGGGTAACAGGGGGTGAAAAACTGTTTTTT. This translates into CASRVTGGEKLFF.

This CDR3 reads CAPLPVNTEAFF. The CDR3, as DNA: TGTGCCCCCCTTCCAGTGAACACTGAAGCTTTCTTT. The chain has TRBV30 and TRBJ1-1, with no clear D. Trimming removed 8 bases from V and 0 bases from J, with 10 bases in between. This CDR3 has 12 amino acids. Germline CDR1 is GTSNPN and CDR2 is SVGIG (reference sequence). Full variable domain (missing parts from reference TRBV30 and TRBJ1-1): SQTIHQWPATLVQPVGSPLSLECTVEGTSNPNLYWYRQAAGRGLQLLFYSVGIGQISSEVPQNLSASRPQDRQFILSSKKLLLSDSGFYLCAPLPVNTEAFFGQGTRLTVV.

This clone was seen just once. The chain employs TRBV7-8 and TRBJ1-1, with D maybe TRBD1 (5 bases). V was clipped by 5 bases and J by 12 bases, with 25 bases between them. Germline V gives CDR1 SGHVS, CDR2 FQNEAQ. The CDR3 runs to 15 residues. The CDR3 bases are TGTGCCAGCAGCCCCTCTGGTAGCGCCGGGACCATGACTTTCTTT. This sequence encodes CASSPSGSAGTMTFF.

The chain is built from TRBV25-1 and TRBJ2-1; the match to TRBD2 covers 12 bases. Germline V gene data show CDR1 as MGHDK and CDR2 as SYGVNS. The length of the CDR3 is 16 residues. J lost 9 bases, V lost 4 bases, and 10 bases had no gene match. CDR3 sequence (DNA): TGTGCCAGCAGTGGAACCGGGACTAGCGGGTCGGTTGAGCAGTTCTTC. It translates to CASSGTGTSGSVEQFF. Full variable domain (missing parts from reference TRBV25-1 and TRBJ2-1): EADIYQTPRYLVIGTGKKITLECSQTMGHDKMYWYQQDPGMELHLIHYSYGVNSTEKGDLSSESTVSRIRTEHFPLTLESARPSHTSQYLCASSGTGTSGSVEQFFGPGTRLTVL.